This is a list of T cell receptor beta chains from one sample in a study of T cell repertoires in cytomegalovirus infection. Their antigen targets remain unknown. TCRdb re-called the reads with MiXCR, one entry per CDR3 protein. The data contain approximately 600,000 distinct CDR3 sequences, 40% of them singletons. The specimen was cultured PBMCs, collected from culture after CMV antigen stimulation. Receptor source: a human donor in good health (CMV status not recorded). Some clones in this sample may be carry-over from other donors' samples. Both conserved end residues are part of each CDR3. D genes are given only for firm matches. Clone size is shown for a subset of rows, as once, few, many or a class of expanded clone.

j_call: TRBJ2-1
v_call: TRBV7-1
clone_size: -
d_call: TRBD2
cdr3_length: 15
cdr3_aa: CASSVGTSGINEQFF
cdr3_nt: TGTGCCAGCAGTGTCGGGACTAGCGGAATCAATGAGCAGTTCTTC

j_call: TRBJ1-1
v_call: TRBV28
clone_size: -
d_call: -
cdr3_length: 15
cdr3_aa: CASSSKKGGHTEAFF
cdr3_nt: TGTGCCAGCAGTTCGAAAAAAGGGGGGCACACTGAAGCTTTCTTT

j_call: TRBJ2-7
v_call: TRBV7-8
clone_size: few
d_call: TRBD1
cdr3_length: 16
cdr3_aa: CASSTPPTGGRYEQYF
cdr3_nt: TGTGCCAGCAGCACCCCCCCGACAGGGGGTCGTTACGAGCAGTACTTC

j_call: TRBJ1-1
v_call: TRBV7-2
clone_size: few
d_call: -
cdr3_length: 17
cdr3_aa: CASSLRAVIDGNTEAFF
cdr3_nt: TGTGCCAGCAGCTTAAGGGCAGTGATAGACGGGAACACTGAAGCTTTCTTT

j_call: TRBJ2-1
v_call: TRBV2
clone_size: few
d_call: TRBD2
cdr3_length: 18
cdr3_aa: CASSGLTSGGNSYNEQFF
cdr3_nt: TGTGCCAGCAGCGGCCTAACTAGCGGGGGGAACTCCTACAATGAGCAGTTCTTC

j_call: TRBJ2-5
v_call: TRBV6-1
clone_size: -
d_call: -
cdr3_length: 14
cdr3_aa: CARGGLPRVETQYF
cdr3_nt: TGTGCCAGGGGGGGACTTCCAAGGGTAGAGACCCAGTACTTC

j_call: TRBJ2-7
v_call: TRBV20-1
clone_size: -
d_call: TRBD1
cdr3_length: 14
cdr3_aa: CSAPRWGQGYEQYF
cdr3_nt: TGCAGTGCTCCACGGTGGGGACAGGGCTACGAGCAGTACTTC

j_call: TRBJ1-5
v_call: TRBV19
clone_size: -
d_call: -
cdr3_length: 12
cdr3_aa: CASTDRNQPQHF
cdr3_nt: TGTGCCAGTACCGATAGGAATCAGCCCCAGCATTTT

j_call: TRBJ2-1
v_call: TRBV12-5
clone_size: -
d_call: -
cdr3_length: 13
cdr3_aa: CASGRRPYNEQFF
cdr3_nt: TGTGCTAGTGGCCGACGGCCCTACAATGAGCAGTTCTTC

j_call: TRBJ1-2
v_call: TRBV7-9
clone_size: -
d_call: -
cdr3_length: 13
cdr3_aa: CASTLGDTYGYTF
cdr3_nt: TGTGCCAGCACCTTGGGGGACACCTATGGCTACACCTTC

j_call: TRBJ2-1
v_call: TRBV7-2
clone_size: -
d_call: TRBD1
cdr3_length: 15
cdr3_aa: CASSLLGQRDNEQFF
cdr3_nt: TGTGCCAGCAGCTTACTGGGACAGAGAGACAATGAGCAGTTCTTC

j_call: TRBJ2-7
v_call: TRBV28
clone_size: many
d_call: -
cdr3_length: 13
cdr3_aa: CASSFFGPYEQYF
cdr3_nt: TGTGCCAGCAGTTTTTTCGGCCCATACGAGCAGTACTTC

j_call: TRBJ2-2
v_call: TRBV4-1
clone_size: -
d_call: TRBD1
cdr3_length: 15
cdr3_aa: CASSRTGGNTGELFF
cdr3_nt: TGCGCCAGCAGCCGGACAGGGGGAAACACCGGGGAGCTGTTTTTT

j_call: TRBJ1-1
v_call: TRBV7-2
clone_size: few
d_call: -
cdr3_length: 14
cdr3_aa: CASSLPGENTEAFF
cdr3_nt: TGTGCCAGCAGCCTGCCCGGGGAGAACACTGAAGCTTTCTTT

j_call: TRBJ2-3
v_call: TRBV7-9
clone_size: -
d_call: TRBD2
cdr3_length: 15
cdr3_aa: CANSPSGGDTDTQYF
cdr3_nt: TGTGCCAACAGCCCGAGCGGGGGTGACACAGATACGCAGTATTTT

j_call: TRBJ1-5
v_call: TRBV19
clone_size: -
d_call: -
cdr3_length: 15
cdr3_aa: CASSIAAVSNQPQHF
cdr3_nt: TGTGCCAGTAGTATTGCGGCAGTTAGCAATCAGCCCCAGCATTTT

j_call: TRBJ2-1
v_call: TRBV15
clone_size: -
d_call: TRBD2
cdr3_length: 16
cdr3_aa: CATSRDRSGRRYEQFF
cdr3_nt: TGTGCCACCAGCAGAGATCGTAGCGGGAGAAGGTATGAGCAGTTCTTC

j_call: TRBJ1-2
v_call: TRBV12-3/TRBV12-4
clone_size: -
d_call: -
cdr3_length: 12
cdr3_aa: CASSTRTRGYTF
cdr3_nt: TGTGCCAGCAGTACAAGGACCAGGGGCTACACCTTC

j_call: TRBJ1-4
v_call: TRBV27
clone_size: -
d_call: -
cdr3_length: 17
cdr3_aa: CASSPQGAPALGEKLFF
cdr3_nt: TGTGCCAGCAGTCCCCAGGGAGCGCCCGCATTGGGTGAAAAACTGTTTTTT

j_call: TRBJ2-7
v_call: TRBV5-5
clone_size: -
d_call: TRBD1
cdr3_length: 14
cdr3_aa: CASSSAGGYYEQYF
cdr3_nt: TGTGCCAGCAGCTCGGCAGGGGGTTACTACGAGCAGTACTTC

j_call: TRBJ1-1
v_call: TRBV7-6
clone_size: few
d_call: TRBD1
cdr3_length: 15
cdr3_aa: CASSLYRGGITEAFF
cdr3_nt: TGTGCCAGCAGCCTATACAGGGGAGGAATAACTGAAGCTTTCTTT

j_call: TRBJ2-7
v_call: TRBV6-2/TRBV6-3
clone_size: -
d_call: -
cdr3_length: 15
cdr3_aa: CATSPPRGQMDEQYF
cdr3_nt: TGTGCCACCTCCCCACCGAGGGGACAAATGGACGAGCAGTACTTC

j_call: TRBJ2-1
v_call: TRBV7-4
clone_size: few
d_call: -
cdr3_length: 15
cdr3_aa: CASSLLGVGTNEQFF
cdr3_nt: TGTGCCAGCAGCTTACTAGGGGTCGGTACGAATGAGCAGTTCTTC

j_call: TRBJ2-2
v_call: TRBV6-1
clone_size: -
d_call: TRBD2
cdr3_length: 16
cdr3_aa: CASSWGLAGHTGELFF
cdr3_nt: TGTGCCAGCAGTTGGGGACTAGCGGGACACACCGGGGAGCTGTTTTTT

j_call: TRBJ2-3
v_call: TRBV11-2
clone_size: few
d_call: -
cdr3_length: 16
cdr3_aa: CASSLEVAGATDTQYF
cdr3_nt: TGTGCCAGCAGCTTAGAAGTTGCGGGGGCCACAGATACGCAGTATTTT

j_call: TRBJ2-7
v_call: TRBV7-9
clone_size: -
d_call: TRBD1
cdr3_length: 15
cdr3_aa: CASSPPGTGVHEQYF
cdr3_nt: TGTGCCAGCAGCCCCCCCGGGACAGGGGTCCACGAGCAGTACTTC

j_call: TRBJ2-1
v_call: TRBV11-2
clone_size: -
d_call: TRBD1
cdr3_length: 16
cdr3_aa: CASSWGDRGIDNEQFF
cdr3_nt: TGTGCCAGCAGCTGGGGTGACAGGGGAATCGACAATGAGCAGTTCTTC

j_call: TRBJ2-7
v_call: TRBV7-2
clone_size: few
d_call: -
cdr3_length: 13
cdr3_aa: CASSILSGGEQYF
cdr3_nt: TGTGCCAGCAGCATCTTATCTGGGGGCGAGCAGTACTTC

j_call: TRBJ1-1
v_call: TRBV28
clone_size: -
d_call: -
cdr3_length: 15
cdr3_aa: CASSLGGAKNTEAFF
cdr3_nt: TGTGCCAGCAGTTTGGGAGGGGCCAAGAACACTGAAGCTTTCTTT

j_call: TRBJ2-1
v_call: TRBV27
clone_size: -
d_call: TRBD2
cdr3_length: 15
cdr3_aa: CASSFFQRGDNEQFF
cdr3_nt: TGTGCCAGCAGTTTTTTCCAGCGGGGGGACAATGAGCAGTTCTTC

j_call: TRBJ2-7
v_call: TRBV11-2
clone_size: -
d_call: TRBD1
cdr3_length: 14
cdr3_aa: CASSEGQGLFEQYF
cdr3_nt: TGTGCCAGCAGCGAGGGACAGGGTCTTTTCGAGCAGTACTTC

j_call: TRBJ2-5
v_call: TRBV7-8
clone_size: -
d_call: TRBD2
cdr3_length: 16
cdr3_aa: CASRPRGLAGKETQYF
cdr3_nt: TGTGCCAGCAGGCCGAGGGGACTAGCGGGTAAAGAGACCCAGTACTTC

j_call: TRBJ1-2
v_call: TRBV7-9
clone_size: -
d_call: -
cdr3_length: 15
cdr3_aa: CASSLDPRVRDGYTF
cdr3_nt: TGTGCCAGCAGCTTAGACCCCCGGGTGAGGGATGGCTACACCTTC

j_call: TRBJ1-6
v_call: TRBV7-6
clone_size: -
d_call: TRBD1
cdr3_length: 14
cdr3_aa: CASSLGTGESPLHF
cdr3_nt: TGTGCCAGCAGCTTAGGGACAGGGGAATCACCCCTCCACTTT

j_call: TRBJ1-1
v_call: TRBV25-1
clone_size: few
d_call: -
cdr3_length: 14
cdr3_aa: CASTFGLRDTEAFF
cdr3_nt: TGTGCCAGCACCTTCGGACTAAGGGACACTGAAGCTTTCTTT

j_call: TRBJ1-2
v_call: TRBV2
clone_size: -
d_call: -
cdr3_length: 14
cdr3_aa: CASRNSKSFYGYTF
cdr3_nt: TGTGCCAGCAGAAACAGCAAATCCTTCTATGGCTACACCTTC

j_call: TRBJ1-1
v_call: TRBV2
clone_size: -
d_call: -
cdr3_length: 11
cdr3_aa: CASLEDTEAFF
cdr3_nt: TGTGCCAGTTTAGAGGACACTGAAGCTTTCTTT

j_call: TRBJ2-2
v_call: TRBV10-3
clone_size: few
d_call: TRBD2
cdr3_length: 16
cdr3_aa: CAIRMNSGIGVGELFF
cdr3_nt: TGTGCCATCAGGATGAATAGCGGGATAGGGGTCGGGGAGCTGTTTTTT

j_call: TRBJ1-3
v_call: TRBV12-3/TRBV12-4
clone_size: -
d_call: -
cdr3_length: 13
cdr3_aa: CATQGESGNTIYF
cdr3_nt: TGTGCCACTCAAGGGGAGTCCGGAAACACCATATATTTT

j_call: TRBJ2-7
v_call: TRBV4-1
clone_size: -
d_call: -
cdr3_length: 15
cdr3_aa: CASSQRLGLAYEQYF
cdr3_nt: TGCGCCAGCTCTCAAAGGTTAGGACTCGCCTACGAGCAGTACTTC

j_call: TRBJ1-1
v_call: TRBV7-9
clone_size: -
d_call: -
cdr3_length: 13
cdr3_aa: CASLQGPNTEAFF
cdr3_nt: TGTGCCAGTCTACAGGGACCGAACACTGAAGCTTTCTTT